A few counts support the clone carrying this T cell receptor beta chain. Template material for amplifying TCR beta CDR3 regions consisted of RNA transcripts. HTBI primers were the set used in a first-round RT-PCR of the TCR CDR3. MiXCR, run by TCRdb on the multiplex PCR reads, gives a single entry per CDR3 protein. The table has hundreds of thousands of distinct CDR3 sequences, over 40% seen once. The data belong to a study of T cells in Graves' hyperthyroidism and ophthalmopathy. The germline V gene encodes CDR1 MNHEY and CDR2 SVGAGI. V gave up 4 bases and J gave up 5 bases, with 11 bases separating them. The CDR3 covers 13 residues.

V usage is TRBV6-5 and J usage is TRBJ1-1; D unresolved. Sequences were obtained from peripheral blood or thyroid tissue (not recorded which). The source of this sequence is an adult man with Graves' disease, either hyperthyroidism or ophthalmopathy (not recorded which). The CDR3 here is CASSSNRPTEAFF. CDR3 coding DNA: TGTGCCAGCAGTTCCAACCGACCGACTGAAGCTTTCTTT.